These 15 T cell receptor beta chains were sequenced from one sample in a study of blood T cell repertoires in COVID-19. Method: immunoSEQ multiplex PCR; TCRdb's copy keeps in-frame clones and lacks some. The repertoire holds around 99,000 clones, with more than 65% as singletons. What was sequenced was peripheral blood. The receptors derive from a woman of 80 years or more with active or convalescent COVID-19.

CDR3 protein: CASSVDPGDSSPLHF. DNA for the CDR3: TGTGCCAGCAGCGTAGATCCGGGGGATTCTTCACCCCTCCACTTT. The J gene is TRBJ1-6, the V gene TRBV9; perhaps TRBD1 as D (5 bases). Trimming removed 0 bases at V and 9 bases at J, with 13 bases between. The CDR3 has 15 amino acids. The V gene's germline CDR1 is SGDLS and CDR2 YYNGEE.

The chain employs TRBV5-1 and TRBJ2-5; perhaps TRBD1 as D (5 bases). This CDR3 region has 15 residues. V was cut by 6 bases and J by 0 bases, with 15 bases left in between. Germline CDR1 is SGHRS and CDR2 is YFSETQ. CDR3 bases: TGCGCCAGCACCTTCTTCGACAGAGACCAAGAGACCCAGTACTTC. It encodes CASTFFDRDQETQYF.

The chain couples TRBV7-3 to TRBJ2-3; weak D call: TRBD1 (6 bases). Germline CDR1 SGHTA, CDR2 FQGTGA. The CDR3 contains 14 residues. Between the trimmed V and J ends, which lost 5 bases and 5 bases, there was a span of 14 bases. CDR3 sequence reads: CASSPGQLGDTQYF. The CDR3 nucleotides read TGTGCCAGCAGCCCAGGACAGTTGGGAGATACGCAGTATTTT.

The chain has TRBV10-3 and TRBJ2-7; 7 nucleotides align to TRBD1. The ends lost 4 bases at V and 6 bases at J; junction bases unmatched: 6. This CDR3 region has 13 residues. Germline CDR1 ENHRY, CDR2 SYGVKD. The CDR3 spells CAISVDRDPEQYF. The CDR3 DNA is TGTGCCATCAGTGTAGACAGGGACCCCGAGCAGTACTTC.

The V and J genes are TRBV27 and TRBJ2-3; the D gene is possibly TRBD1 (5 bases). Germline lookup yields CDR1 MNHEY and CDR2 SMNVEV (reference sequence). The CDR3 loop spans 14 amino acids. V was clipped by 8 bases and J by 1 base, with 13 bases between them. CDR3 DNA: TGTGCCAGCCGCAGGGTTGGCCGCACAGATACGCAGTATTTT. Translated, it gives CASRRVGRTDTQYF.

The chain is built from TRBV6-2 or TRBV6-3 and TRBJ2-1; TRBD2 matches at 7 bases. This CDR3 has 16 amino acids. Per germline, CDR1 MNHEY and CDR2 SVGEGT. The J segment lost 2 bases and the V segment lost 3 bases, leaving 7 bases of the junction unmatched. As DNA, the CDR3 is TGTGCCAGCAGTTATGAGGTGGGAGGGGCCTACAATGAGCAGTTCTTC. Its protein is CASSYEVGGAYNEQFF.

The chain carries TRBV5-3 and TRBJ2-7, with 9 bases aligning to TRBD1. TRBV5-3 is noted as an ORF with a role that remains uncertain. V shed 0 bases and J 3 bases; nucleotides not matched to a gene: 7. The CDR3 extends over 16 amino acids. CDR3 nucleotides: TGTGCCAGAAGCTTGGCCGGGACAGGGTTGCTCTACGAGCAGTACTTC. This translates into CARSLAGTGLLYEQYF.

This chain joins TRBV28 and TRBJ1-5; D is unresolved. V lost 7 bases to trimming and J lost 4 bases, with 11 bases between them. The V gene's germline CDR1 is MDHEN and CDR2 SYDVKM. The CDR3 totals 13 residues. In nucleotides, the CDR3 is TGTGCCAGCAAAAGTTCGGGAAATCAGCCCCAGCATTTT. It yields the protein CASKSSGNQPQHF.

This clone was observed a few times. The chain recombines TRBV7-9 with TRBJ1-3; no clear D gene. Trimming shortened V by 5 bases and J by 0 bases, and 8 bases separated the two germline ends. CDR1 is SEHNR, CDR2 FQNEAQ, per germline (reference sequence). The CDR3 has 14 residues. CDR3 loop: CASSGGVSGNTIYF. The DNA of the CDR3 is TGTGCCAGCAGCGGCGGGGTCTCTGGAAACACCATATATTTT.

The rearrangement uses TRBV7-6 and TRBJ2-1; 7 bases agree with TRBD2. This CDR3 contains 15 residues. The trim removed 1 base at V and 8 bases at J, leaving 8 bases unmatched. In germline, CDR1 is SGHVS, CDR2 FNYEAQ. The CDR3, as DNA: TGTGCCAGCAGCTTAGAAGCGGGCGGGGGTTATGAGCAGTTCTTC. Translated, it gives CASSLEAGGGYEQFF.

This clone occurred a few times. V usage is TRBV11-1 and J usage is TRBJ1-2; 7 bases are a match to TRBD1. Trimming took 5 bases from V and 7 from J; bases not matched to a gene: 4. CDR3 length: 12 residues. CDR1 is SGHAT and CDR2 is FQDESV in the germline V gene (reference sequence). The DNA of the CDR3 is TGTGCCAGCAGCAGCGAGGGGGCTGGCTACACCTTC. It codes for CASSSEGAGYTF.

This chain connects TRBV7-9 to TRBJ1-5; 8 bases are shared with TRBD1. V shed 1 base and J 3 bases; nucleotides not matched to a gene: 2. The germline V gene has CDR1 SEHNR and CDR2 FQNEAQ (reference sequence). The CDR3 contains 15 residues. CDR3 residues: CASSLGTGINQPQHF. CDR3 DNA: TGTGCCAGCAGCTTAGGGACAGGGATCAATCAGCCCCAGCATTTT.

Only one count was recorded for this clone. The chain joins TRBV5-1 to TRBJ2-1; weak D call: TRBD1 (6 bases). The CDR3 sequence is 15 residues long. The germline gives CDR1 SGHRS, CDR2 YFSETQ. The germline V and J ends were trimmed by 5 bases and 1 base, with 13 bases remaining between them. This chain's CDR3 is CASSSSGTSYNEQFF. Written as DNA, the CDR3 is TGCGCCAGCAGTTCATCCGGGACATCCTACAATGAGCAGTTCTTC.

The chain joins TRBV2 to TRBJ1-5, with D unclear. The V and J ends lost 4 bases and 2 bases respectively, with 9 bases between them. The germline CDR1 and CDR2 sequences are SNHLY and FYNNEI. The CDR3 totals 14 residues. The CDR3 DNA sequence: TGTGCCAGCAGTGTATTGGGAGGCAATCAGCCCCAGCATTTT. Translating it yields CASSVLGGNQPQHF.

As for this clone: This CDR3 is also generated by other DNA sequences in the sample. The genes are TRBV9 and TRBJ2-5; TRBD2 matches at 7 bases. The CDR3 contains 14 residues. Trimming took 0 bases from V and 1 from J; bases not matched to a gene: 0. Germline CDR1 reads SGDLS; CDR2 reads YYNGEE. The CDR3 DNA reads TGTGCCAGCAGCGTAGGACTAGCCCAAGAGACCCAGTACTTC. It yields the protein CASSVGLAQETQYF. The variable domain in full, with the rest retrieved from reference TRBV9 and TRBJ2-5, is DSGVTQTPKHLITATGQRVTLRCSPRSGDLSVYWYQQSLDQGLQFLIQYYNGEERAKGNILERFSAQQFPDLHSELNLSSLELGDSALYFCASSVGLAQETQYFGPGTRLLVL.